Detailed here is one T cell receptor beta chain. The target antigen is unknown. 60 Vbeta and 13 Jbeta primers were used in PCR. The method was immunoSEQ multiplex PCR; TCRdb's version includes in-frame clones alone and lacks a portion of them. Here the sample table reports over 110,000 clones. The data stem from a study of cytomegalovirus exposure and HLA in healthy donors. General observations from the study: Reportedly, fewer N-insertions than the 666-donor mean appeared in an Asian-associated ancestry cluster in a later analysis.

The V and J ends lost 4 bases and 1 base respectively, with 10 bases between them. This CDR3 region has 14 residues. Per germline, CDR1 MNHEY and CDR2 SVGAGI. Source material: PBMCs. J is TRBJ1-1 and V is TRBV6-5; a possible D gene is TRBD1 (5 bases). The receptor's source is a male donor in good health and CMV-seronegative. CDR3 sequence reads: CASSFHQGNTEAFF. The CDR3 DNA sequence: TGTGCCAGCAGTTTCCACCAGGGGAACACTGAAGCTTTCTTT.